A selection of T cell receptor beta chains follows, all from one sample in a study of T-cell memory formation after mild COVID-19. TCRdb re-called the 5' RACE reads through MiXCR, storing one row per CDR3 protein. In the table there are approximately 210,000 distinct CDR3 sequences, about 11% of which are singletons. Input material: PBMCs or a T cell subset sorted from them (not recorded which). The receptor set was obtained from a man aged 18 to 30 who had mild COVID-19 (a few samples of this study predate the infection). Cell type and time point are not known. Both conserved end residues are part of each CDR3.

TRBJ2-1,TRBV18,CASLAGLNNEQFF
TRBJ1-3,TRBV5-1,CASSLYPPGTGNTIYF
TRBJ2-2,TRBV9,CASSALGTGGGSGELFF
TRBJ2-5,TRBV5-1,CASSLFTGQETQYF
TRBJ2-3,TRBV5-1,CASSLQGWSGGPDTQYF
TRBJ1-2,TRBV20-1,CSAPLGTGVGYTF
TRBJ1-2,TRBV6-6,CASSYSGQGAPGGGYTF
TRBJ2-1,TRBV6-5,CASSYRDSNFF
TRBJ2-1,TRBV9,CASSVAADNEQFF
TRBJ2-3,TRBV6-5,CASSNPGGPADTQYF
TRBJ1-1,TRBV6-6,CASRPGGTTEAFF
TRBJ2-1,TRBV7-2,CASSFGQGTYNEQFF
TRBJ2-7,TRBV5-4,CASSSGGTYEQYF
TRBJ2-3,TRBV4-1,CASSQLTKGGGTQYF
TRBJ2-2,TRBV20-1,CSARDRGELFF
TRBJ2-5,TRBV6-6,CASTAGASGIETQYF
TRBJ2-5,TRBV28,CASSLPGLAVETQYF
TRBJ2-7,TRBV29-1,CSVGRLDPGEQYF
TRBJ2-3,TRBV7-2,CASSPQGTGISDTQYF
TRBJ1-2,TRBV6-5,CASSTGGGYTF
TRBJ1-5,TRBV2,CASAPTNSNQPQHF